Only a few counts were recorded for the clone carrying this T cell receptor (beta chain). Its antigen is unknown. The V gene lost 1 base and the J gene lost 7 bases, with 13 bases spanning the gap. Germline V gene data show CDR1 as SGHVS and CDR2 as FQNEAQ. The CDR3 spans 14 residues. Stated time point: persistent/refractory GD, antithyroid drugs over 5 years with positive TRAb. TCR sequences were obtained from RNA taken from PBMCs. Doctors identified Graves' disease using the American Thyroid Association guidelines. As a group, patients came from one endocrinology department in Xi'an, China. The entry originates in a study of regulatory T cells in long-lasting Graves disease. Study-level results: Patients with persistent disease showed a bias toward TRBV28, TRBJ1-2 and TRBJ2-5. Reduced TCR diversity was observed in persistent Graves' patients versus newly diagnosed patients.

Construction of TCR beta libraries relied on iRepertoire HTBI primers and on Arm-PCR targeting CDR3 regions. MiXCR, applied by TCRdb to the multiplex PCR reads, yields one record per CDR3 protein. Of 250,000 to 300,000 distinct CDR3 sequences in the sample, 20% to 25% were seen once. This sequence was found in a female donor with Graves disease. The specimen was peripheral blood mononuclear cells (PBMCs), collected when the disease was refractory, from a patient treated with antithyroid drugs. This chain links TRBV7-8 with TRBJ1-2; D may be TRBD1 (5 bases). The CDR3 sequence is CASSLGGRRGGYTF. DNA for the CDR3: TGTGCCAGCAGCTTAGGAGGGAGAAGGGGTGGCTACACCTTC.